One sample yielded the 14 T cell receptor beta chains listed below, sequenced in a study of shared clonotypes between healthy human individuals. TCRdb keeps only in-frame clones here, not all; method: immunoSEQ multiplex PCR. The sample holds a few million clones, 90% to 95% seen once. Material for sequencing was naive CD4+ T cells sorted from blood. Subset indicated: CD45RA+ positively selected. Source of these receptors: a man between 18 and 35 years old in good health.

The chain joins TRBV2 to TRBJ1-2; TRBD1 is a possible D gene (6 bases). Trimming took off 0 bases at V and 8 bases at J, with 7 bases between the two ends. This CDR3 has 12 amino acids. Germline V gene sequence: CDR1 SNHLY, CDR2 FYNNEI. In DNA form, the CDR3 reads TGTGCCAGCAGTGAAGCTGGACAGGGCTACACCTTC. Translating it yields CASSEAGQGYTF.

The chain links TRBV7-9 to TRBJ2-3; TRBD2 matches at 12 bases. Germline CDR1 and CDR2: SEHNR and FQNEAQ (reference sequence). V gave up 5 bases and J gave up 2 bases; unmatched junction bases: 5. There are 16 residues in the CDR3. This CDR3 reads CASSIRTSGATDTQYF. Written as DNA, the CDR3 is TGTGCCAGCAGCATAAGGACTAGCGGGGCCACAGATACGCAGTATTTT.

This chain connects TRBV6-5 to TRBJ1-1; D not certain. V dropped 6 bases and J dropped 0 bases, with 14 bases sitting between them. Germline CDR1 is MNHEY and CDR2 is SVGAGI. This CDR3 comprises 15 residues. The CDR3 bases are TGTGCCAGCAGCTCTGCCGGGCTCATGAACACTGAAGCTTTCTTT. It yields the protein CASSSAGLMNTEAFF.

The chain uses TRBV2 and TRBJ2-2, with 7 bases that match TRBD2. Germline assignment: CDR1 SNHLY and CDR2 FYNNEI. V was pared by 6 bases and J by 2 bases, with 3 bases of the junction left unmatched. CDR3 length: 14 amino acids. CDR3 in DNA: TGTGCCAGCAGACGGGACTACAACACCGGGGAGCTGTTTTTT. Its translation is CASRRDYNTGELFF. Together with reference TRBV2 and TRBJ2-2, the CDR3 gives the full variable domain: EPEVTQTPSHQVTQMGQEVILRCVPISNHLYFYWYRQILGQKVEFLVSFYNNEISEKSEIFDDQFSVERPDGSNFTLKIRSTKLEDSAMYFCASRRDYNTGELFFGEGSRLTVL.

This rearrangement joins TRBV5-4 to TRBJ2-1; 9 bases are shared with TRBD1. Germline V CDR1 and CDR2: SGHNT, YYREEE (reference sequence). The V gene end was trimmed by 3 bases and the J gene end by 10 bases; junction bases not matched to a gene: 2. This CDR3 is built from 12 residues. The CDR3 DNA reads as TGTGCCAGCAGCTGGGGACAGGGAGAGCAGTTCTTC. Its protein is CASSWGQGEQFF.

The count of this clone is one. The chain combines TRBV10-3 with TRBJ2-7, with 9 nucleotides matching TRBD1. Germline-derived CDR1 and CDR2 are ENHRY and SYGVKD. This CDR3 has 13 residues. Unmatched junction bases numbered 6, after V lost 6 bases and J lost 6 bases. As DNA, the CDR3 is TGTGCCATCAGGCCGGGACAGGGACGCGAGCAGTACTTC. It codes for CAIRPGQGREQYF.

The chain uses TRBV29-1 and TRBJ1-2; TRBD1 matches at 9 bases. CDR1 is SQVTM, CDR2 ANQGSEA, per germline. The CDR3 runs 12 residues. V shed 7 bases and J 4 bases; nucleotides not matched to a gene: 4. The CDR3 sequence is CSGTGEGYGYTF. For the CDR3, the DNA is TGCAGCGGGACAGGGGAAGGCTATGGCTACACCTTC.

The rearrangement uses TRBV27 and TRBJ1-5, with unresolved D. V was shortened by 5 bases and J by 5 bases, with 7 bases between the two germline ends. Germline CDR1 reads MNHEY; CDR2 reads SMNVEV (reference sequence). The CDR3 contains 12 residues. The CDR3 region is CASSPSYQPQHF. The CDR3, as DNA: TGTGCCAGCAGTCCGAGTTATCAGCCCCAGCATTTT.

J is TRBJ2-3 and V is TRBV18; 10 bases match TRBD2. After removal of 3 bases from V and 0 bases from J, the junction contained 3 bases not matched to a gene. Germline V CDR1 and CDR2: KGHSH, LQKENI. The CDR3 is made up of 16 amino acids. CDR3 DNA sequence: TGTGCCAGCTCACCCGGACTAGCGGAGAGCACAGATACGCAGTATTTT. As protein: CASSPGLAESTDTQYF.

This clone was seen a few times. This sequence joins TRBV9 and TRBJ1-1; a weak D match, TRBD1 (5 bases). The germline CDR1 and CDR2 sequences are SGDLS and YYNGEE. Trimming cost V 1 base and J 0 bases, with 7 bases left between them. This CDR3 comprises 14 residues. The CDR3 loop is CASSVSGVNTEAFF. The DNA for the CDR3 is TGTGCCAGCAGCGTATCGGGGGTGAACACTGAAGCTTTCTTT.

The rearrangement uses TRBV5-8 and TRBJ2-5; D not resolved. This CDR3 contains 14 residues. CDR1 and CDR2 from the germline V gene are SGHTS and YDEGEE. V was trimmed by 1 base and J by 2 bases, leaving 9 bases between them. As DNA, the CDR3 is TGTGCCAGCAGCTTGTTACTCGAGCAAGAGACCCAGTACTTC. Translation gives CASSLLLEQETQYF.

The chain links TRBV10-2 to TRBJ2-7; 10 nucleotides align to TRBD2. The junction had 5 bases not matched to a gene; V was cut back by 6 bases and J by 3 bases. This CDR3 region has 14 residues. The germline V gene encodes CDR1 WSHSY and CDR2 SAAADI. The CDR3 loop is CASRAGTSDYEQYF. As DNA, the CDR3 is TGCGCCAGCAGAGCCGGGACTAGCGACTACGAGCAGTACTTC.

This CDR3 reads CASSPGALGGNTIYF. DNA for the CDR3: TGTGCCAGCTCACCCGGGGCGTTGGGCGGAAACACCATATATTTT. The chain links TRBV18 to TRBJ1-3; D possibly corresponds to TRBD1 (5 bases). Germline V gives CDR1 KGHSH, CDR2 LQKENI. The CDR3 is 15 amino acids. V lost 3 bases and J lost 4, with 13 bases in between.

The CDR3: CASSLGDSYEQYF. CDR3 sequence (DNA): TGTGCCAGCTCACTAGGGGACTCCTACGAGCAGTACTTC. This chain connects TRBV18 to TRBJ2-7; possibly TRBD1 for D (5 bases). Germline assignment: CDR1 KGHSH and CDR2 LQKENI. V shed 4 bases and J shed 0 bases, with 7 bases lying between them. This CDR3 is built from 13 residues.